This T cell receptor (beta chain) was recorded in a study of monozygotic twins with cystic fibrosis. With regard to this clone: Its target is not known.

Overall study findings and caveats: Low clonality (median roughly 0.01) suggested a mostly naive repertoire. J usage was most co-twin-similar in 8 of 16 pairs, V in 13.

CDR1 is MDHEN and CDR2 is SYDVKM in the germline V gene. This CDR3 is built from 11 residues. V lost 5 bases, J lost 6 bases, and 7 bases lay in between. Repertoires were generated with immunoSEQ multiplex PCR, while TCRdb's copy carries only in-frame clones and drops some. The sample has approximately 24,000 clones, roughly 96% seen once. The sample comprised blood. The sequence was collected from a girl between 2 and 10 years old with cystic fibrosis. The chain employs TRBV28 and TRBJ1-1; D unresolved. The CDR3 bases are TGTGCCAGCAGTCCAGGCCCTGAAGCTTTCTTT. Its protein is CASSPGPEAFF.